What follows is one T cell receptor beta chain and its context. Its antigen remains unidentified. The data are from a study of cytomegalovirus exposure and HLA in healthy donors. The V segment lost 8 bases and the J segment 4 bases; nucleotides outside the gene matches: 8. The V gene's germline CDR1 is SQVTM and CDR2 ANQGSEA. This CDR3 is 13 amino acids long. Assay used: immunoSEQ multiplex PCR; TCRdb lists only in-frame clones, some missing. This table has about 150,000 clones, approximately 90% appearing once. Study observations and caveats: The tendency of first-cohort TCR clusters to co-occur in the 130 or so validation repertoires was identified by a subsequent analysis. Rarity held for most TCR sequences, but there were some public TCRs that occurred in many donors. A list of 150 to 200 TCR beta chains associated with cytomegalovirus was given. Cytomegalovirus status was reportedly diagnosed by the classifier with high sensitivity and specificity.

The source material was PBMCs. V and J are TRBV29-1 and TRBJ1-2; 9 nucleotides match TRBD1. The sequence derives from a man aged 18 to 29 in good health and CMV-seronegative. CDR3 sequence (DNA): TGCAGCTTTCTGACAGGGGGTACCTATGGCTACACCTTC. It translates to CSFLTGGTYGYTF.